This T cell receptor (beta chain) was profiled in a study of cytomegalovirus exposure and HLA in healthy donors. The CDR3 covers 14 residues. CDR1 and CDR2 from the germline V gene are SGHRS and YFSETQ. V gave up 2 bases and J gave up 0 bases; unmatched junction bases: 2. PCR primers comprised 60 Vbeta and 13 Jbeta primers. Profiled with immunoSEQ multiplex PCR; TCRdb holds only in-frame clones, not every one. The sample holds about 120,000 clones, under 90% seen once. The source of this sequence is a female donor in good health and CMV-seropositive. The chain has TRBV5-1 and TRBJ2-7; 7 bases fit TRBD2. The sequencing input was PBMCs. Written as DNA, the CDR3 is TGCGCCAGCAGCTTCGGCGGGAGCTCCTACGAGCAGTACTTC. It encodes CASSFGGSSYEQYF.